Below are 10 T cell receptor beta chains sequenced from a single sample in a study of OX40 agonist ivuxolimab in advanced cancers. Here immunoSEQ multiplex PCR was the method, and the copy in TCRdb shows in-frame clones only, minus some. The sample includes 81,000 or so clones, roughly 91% of them seen just once. The specimen comprised CD4+ or CD8+ T cells sorted from blood, sampled in a trial of the OX40 agonist ivuxolimab. The receptors were sampled from an adult with an advanced solid tumor such as melanoma, head and neck, liver or kidney cancer.

This chain joins TRBV7-3 and TRBJ2-3, with 11 bases lining up with TRBD2. Looked up from germline, CDR1 is SGHTA and CDR2 is FQGTGA. The CDR3 is 17 residues long. J lost 8 bases, V lost 3 bases, and 13 bases had no gene match. CDR3 DNA: TGTGCCAGCAGCTTGGAATCCGGGACTAGCGGTTCCCGTACGCAGTATTTT. Its translation is CASSLESGTSGSRTQYF. Full variable domain (missing parts from reference TRBV7-3 and TRBJ2-3): GAGVSQTPSNKVTEKGKYVELRCDPISGHTALYWYRQSLGQGPEFLIYFQGTGAADDSGLPNDRFFAVRPEGSVSTLKIQRTERGDSAVYLCASSLESGTSGSRTQYFGPGTRLTVL.

This clone was counted a single time. V is TRBV10-3 and J is TRBJ2-7; 7 nucleotides line up with TRBD1. CDR3 length: 16 amino acids. V lost 3 bases to trimming and J lost 1 base; unmatched junction nucleotides: 9. Germline CDR1 and CDR2: ENHRY and SYGVKD. The CDR3 DNA reads as TGTGCCATCAGTGACCCGGGACAGAGGGGATCCTACGAGCAGTACTTC. It translates to CAISDPGQRGSYEQYF.

The chain is built from TRBV27 and TRBJ2-1, with 7 nucleotides matching TRBD2. Germline CDR1 and CDR2: MNHEY and SMNVEV (reference sequence). The CDR3 sequence is 15 residues long. V gave up 6 bases and J gave up 2 bases; unmatched junction bases: 7. Here the CDR3 DNA reads TGTGCCAGCAGCTCCCGCGCGGGAGCCTACAATGAGCAGTTCTTC. It is translated as CASSSRAGAYNEQFF.

The chain employs TRBV5-4 and TRBJ2-1; D gene ambiguous. CDR3 length: 12 residues. Trimming pared 1 base from V and 6 bases from J, leaving 5 bases between. Germline V gives CDR1 SGHNT, CDR2 YYREEE (reference sequence). The CDR3 region has the DNA TGTGCCAGCAGCTTGCCTGGCAATGAGCAGTTCTTC. This encodes CASSLPGNEQFF. Full variable domain (outside the CDR3, taken from reference TRBV5-4 and TRBJ2-1): ETGVTQSPTHLIKTRGQQVTLRCSSQSGHNTVSWYQQALGQGPQFIFQYYREEENGRGNFPPRFSGLQFPNYSSELNVNALELDDSALYLCASSLPGNEQFFGPGTRLTVL.

This clone was detected a few times. V usage is TRBV4-3 and J usage is TRBJ2-7; D ambiguous. CDR3 length: 16 residues. The germline V gene has CDR1 LGHNA and CDR2 YSLEER. V lost 0 bases, J lost 3 bases, and 15 bases lay in between. Written as DNA, the CDR3 is TGCGCCAGCAGCCAAGATCCCGGGCGGCCCGACTACGAGCAGTACTTC. Amino acids: CASSQDPGRPDYEQYF.

The chain is built from TRBV11-2 and TRBJ2-5; D possibly corresponds to TRBD2 (5 bases). Trimming cost V 5 bases and J 0 bases, with 13 bases left between them. Per germline, CDR1 SGHAT and CDR2 FQNNGV. The CDR3 spans 15 residues. This chain's CDR3 is CASSQGFGDQETQYF. CDR3 DNA sequence: TGTGCCAGCAGCCAAGGCTTCGGGGACCAAGAGACCCAGTACTTC.

The V call is TRBV10-1, the J call TRBJ2-7; perhaps TRBD1 as D (6 bases). CDR1 is WNHNN and CDR2 is SYGVQD in the germline V gene (reference sequence). V gave up 0 bases and J gave up 10 bases, with 13 bases separating them. This CDR3 is 13 amino acids long. The CDR3, as DNA: TGCGCCAGCAGTGAGTCCACAGGGTCCTATCAGTACTTC. This gives the protein CASSESTGSYQYF.

The CDR3 reads CASSLLLAEIYEQYF. The CDR3 coding sequence is TGTGCCAGCAGTCTACTACTAGCGGAGATCTACGAGCAGTACTTC. This chain uses TRBV6-6 with TRBJ2-7; 8 bases match TRBD2. The CDR3 length is 15 residues. Germline CDR1 is MNHNY and CDR2 is SVGAGI (reference sequence). V dropped 5 bases and J dropped 3; count of bases not matched to a gene: 9.

The V call is TRBV27, the J call TRBJ2-7, with 7 bases matching TRBD1. J gave up 3 bases and V 3 bases, and 8 bases lay outside the gene matches. The CDR3 consists of 15 residues. Germline V gene lookup returns CDR1 MNHEY and CDR2 SMNVEV (reference sequence). This CDR3 reads CASSFLGQALYEQYF. In DNA, the CDR3 is TGTGCCAGCAGTTTCCTCGGACAGGCCCTCTACGAGCAGTACTTC.

The CDR3: CASSGWSVAGGYEQYF. For the CDR3, the DNA is TGTGCCAGCAGCGGTTGGTCGGTAGCGGGAGGGTACGAGCAGTACTTC. The chain couples TRBV9 to TRBJ2-7, with 11 nucleotides matching TRBD2. CDR1 is SGDLS and CDR2 is YYNGEE in the germline V gene. The CDR3 runs 16 residues. The V segment lost 3 bases and the J segment 4 bases; nucleotides outside the gene matches: 9.